This entry lists 16 T cell receptor beta chains sequenced from one sample in a study of blood T cell repertoires in COVID-19 (dated by TCRdb to between 2020 and 2021). The library was prepared using the immunoSEQ multiplex PCR assay. This immuneACCESS table, as held by TCRdb, lists in-frame sequences with V and J called but not all clones. Of the missing ones, under half trace to an unresolved V gene in checked studies; the others have no known cause. This sample comprises approximately 240,000 clones, approximately 79% of them detected only once. In total, the top ten clones hold about 4% of the sample. The material sequenced was peripheral blood. The receptors were sampled from a woman in her thirties or forties with active or convalescent COVID-19.

CDR3 nucleotides: TGTGCCTGGAGGTTGGGGCGCGGTCCTAATTCACCCCTCCACTTT. This translates into CAWRLGRGPNSPLHF. The chain is built from TRBV30 and TRBJ1-6; D might be TRBD1 (5 bases). This CDR3 has 15 amino acids. Trimming took off 3 bases at V and 6 bases at J, with 15 bases between the two ends. CDR1 and CDR2 from the germline V gene are GTSNPN and SVGIG (reference sequence).

This clone was picked up a small number of times. This rearrangement joins TRBV6-5 to TRBJ1-3; D is uncertain. CDR1 is MNHEY, CDR2 SVGAGI, per germline. Trimming took 8 bases from V and 5 from J, leaving 13 bases between them. This CDR3 is 13 amino acids long. In nucleotides, the CDR3 is TGTGCCAGCTCCTCCCGAGCTAGAAACACCATATATTTT. The encoded protein is CASSSRARNTIYF.

V is TRBV28 and J is TRBJ2-3; D is perhaps TRBD2 (5 bases). Germline V gives CDR1 MDHEN, CDR2 SYDVKM. This CDR3 region has 17 residues. V dropped 5 bases and J dropped 4 bases, with 22 bases sitting between them. For the CDR3, the DNA is TGTGCCAGCAGTCCGAGGGCCCTGATCGAGTTCGCAGATACGCAGTATTTT. It translates to CASSPRALIEFADTQYF.

This clone was counted between two and nine times. The rearrangement joins TRBV27 to TRBJ1-1; 9 bases align to TRBD1. Trimming cost V 10 bases and J 6 bases; bases outside gene matches: 24. The CDR3 has 18 amino acids. Germline-derived CDR1 and CDR2 are MNHEY and SMNVEV (reference sequence). In DNA, the CDR3 is TGTGCCAACACGGGACAGGGAGGGAGTAGGGAAGTGAGTGCTGAAGCTTTCTTT. Amino acid sequence: CANTGQGGSREVSAEAFF.

The chain combines TRBV11-2 with TRBJ2-2; TRBD2 matches at 8 bases. The junction had 4 bases not matched to a gene; V was cut back by 5 bases and J by 5 bases. The germline CDR1 and CDR2 sequences are SGHAT and FQNNGV. The CDR3 consists of 14 residues. The CDR3 DNA is TGTGCCAGCAGCACCGGGACTAGAACCGGGGAGCTGTTTTTT. Encoded protein: CASSTGTRTGELFF.

The gene calls are TRBV25-1 and TRBJ1-6, with D hard to call. The CDR3 runs 14 residues. The germline V gene encodes CDR1 MGHDK and CDR2 SYGVNS. Trimming took off 6 bases at V and 8 bases at J, with 14 bases between the two ends. DNA for the CDR3: TGTGCCAGCAGAGAGACAAGCCTGGATTCACCCCTCCACTTT. Translated: CASRETSLDSPLHF.

The rearrangement uses TRBV15 and TRBJ2-1; D is possibly TRBD2 (6 bases). CDR3 length equals 12 residues. Germline V gene lookup returns CDR1 LNHNV and CDR2 YYDKDF (reference sequence). Trimming took off 3 bases at V and 9 bases at J, with 9 bases between the two ends. The chain's CDR3 is CATSSFGGEQFF. The CDR3 nucleotides read TGTGCCACCAGCAGTTTCGGGGGTGAGCAGTTCTTC.

J is TRBJ1-1 and V is TRBV12-5; no clear D. In germline, CDR1 is LGHNT, CDR2 FRNRAP. The CDR3 spans 12 residues. Trimming pared 1 base from V and 5 bases from J, leaving 5 bases between. The CDR3, as DNA: TGTGCTAGTGGTTTGGGTATGACTGAAGCTTTCTTT. Protein: CASGLGMTEAFF.

The rearrangement joins TRBV18 to TRBJ1-6; TRBD1 might be the D (5 bases). The V and J ends lost 5 bases and 5 bases respectively, with 10 bases between them. The germline V gene has CDR1 KGHSH and CDR2 LQKENI. The CDR3 consists of 14 residues. CDR3: CASSERGDNSPLHF. CDR3 DNA: TGTGCCAGCTCAGAAAGGGGTGATAATTCACCCCTCCACTTT.

Only one count was recorded for this clone. The gene calls are TRBV28 and TRBJ1-1, with D perhaps TRBD1 (6 bases). The CDR3 has 14 amino acids. The germline V and J ends were trimmed by 6 bases and 3 bases, with 14 bases remaining between them. The germline V gene has CDR1 MDHEN and CDR2 SYDVKM. In nucleotides, the CDR3 is TGTGCCAGCAGGGGCAGGGGATCTTACACTGAAGCTTTCTTT. Its protein product is CASRGRGSYTEAFF.

This clone was counted between two and nine times. The chain has TRBV5-1 and TRBJ1-3; D is perhaps TRBD1 (5 bases). The CDR3 contains 15 residues. Germline V gene lookup returns CDR1 SGHRS and CDR2 YFSETQ. Trimming took 6 bases from V and 4 from J, leaving 17 bases between them. The CDR3 DNA reads as TGCGCCAGCAATCCTCGGCGCAGGGAAGGAAACACCATATATTTT. Translation gives CASNPRRREGNTIYF. Using reference TRBV5-1 and TRBJ1-3 for the parts outside the CDR3, the full variable domain is KAGVTQTPRYLIKTRGQQVTLSCSPISGHRSVSWYQQTPGQGLQFLFEYFSETQRNKGNFPGRFSGRQFSNSRSEMNVSTLELGDSALYLCASNPRRREGNTIYFGEGSWLTVV.

This chain connects TRBV30 to TRBJ1-5, with D uncertain. Germline V gene sequence: CDR1 GTSNPN, CDR2 SVGIG (reference sequence). V was cut by 0 bases and J by 3 bases, with 12 bases left in between. This CDR3 spans 15 amino acids. The CDR3 DNA follows: TGTGCCTGGAGTGTATGGTCTAAAGACAATCAGCCCCAGCATTTT. Encoded protein: CAWSVWSKDNQPQHF.

V and J are TRBV7-2 and TRBJ1-1; 7 positions match TRBD1. The CDR3 covers 15 residues. Germline V gives CDR1 SGHTA, CDR2 FQGNSA. Germline trimming cut 0 bases from V and 10 bases from J; bases unmatched to any gene: 11. CDR3 coding DNA: TGTGCCAGCAGCTTAGCCGGGCGGGGCCAGGGGGTAGCTTTCTTT. It encodes CASSLAGRGQGVAFF.

J is TRBJ1-3 and V is TRBV12-3 or TRBV12-4; D unclear. V lost 5 bases, J lost 9 bases, and 11 bases lay in between. The CDR3 consists of 12 residues. CDR3 residues: CASSTLTGTIYF. The CDR3 DNA reads as TGTGCCAGCAGTACGCTTACGGGCACCATATATTTT.

This chain links TRBV9 with TRBJ2-3; D call uncertain. CDR3 length: 13 residues. CDR1 SGDLS and CDR2 YYNGEE come from the germline V gene. Between the trimmed V and J ends, which lost 1 base and 2 bases, there was a span of 5 bases. CDR3 DNA sequence: TGTGCCAGCAGCGTACAGATCACAGATACGCAGTATTTT. It specifies CASSVQITDTQYF.

The chain combines TRBV30 with TRBJ2-1, with 7 positions matching TRBD2. V shed 4 bases, J shed 2 bases, and the junction held 8 bases outside the gene matches. CDR3 length: 15 amino acids. From germline, CDR1 is GTSNPN and CDR2 SVGIG (reference sequence). Written as DNA, the CDR3 is TGTGCCTGGACCGTAGGGGCGGGAGCCTACAATGAGCAGTTCTTC. Amino acid sequence: CAWTVGAGAYNEQFF.